This T cell receptor (beta chain) was recorded in a study of blood T cell repertoires in COVID-19. As for the study in general: There were acute and convalescent COVID-19 samples, and they came from the United States, Italy and Spain.

Germline CDR1 reads SGHAT; CDR2 reads FQNNGV. Trimming cost V 1 base and J 6 bases, with 14 bases left between them. This CDR3 has 15 amino acids. TCRdb's copy holds only in-frame clones and misses some; the assay was immunoSEQ multiplex PCR. Of over 300,000 clones listed, 80% to 90% are singletons. Sequencing input: peripheral blood. The chain carries TRBV11-2 and TRBJ2-3; D may be TRBD2 (6 bases). The clonotype originates from a young man who had recovered from COVID-19. As DNA, the CDR3 is TGTGCCAGCAGCTTAGGAGTGTCTGGGAGGGATACGCAGTATTTT. Its protein is CASSLGVSGRDTQYF.